A single T cell receptor beta chain is shown here with its context. The record originates from a study of blood T cell repertoires in COVID-19. Only in-frame clones appear in the TCRdb table, and some are missing; sequencing was by immunoSEQ multiplex PCR. The table shows under 250,000 clones, with approximately 84% occurring only once. V dropped 2 bases and J dropped 2 bases, with 18 bases sitting between them. Germline loops: CDR1 KGHSH, CDR2 LQKENI. The CDR3 has 17 amino acids. The clonotype comes from a man in his forties or fifties with active or convalescent COVID-19. The chain has TRBV18 and TRBJ1-2; D unresolved. Input material: peripheral blood. CDR3 in amino acids: CASSPVRRSGENYGYTF. CDR3 coding DNA: TGTGCCAGCTCACCAGTTCGAAGGTCAGGCGAGAACTATGGCTACACCTTC.